A single sample is the source of the 13 T cell receptor beta chains below, sequenced in a study of blood T cell repertoires in COVID-19. This table comes from immunoSEQ multiplex PCR, and its TCRdb copy is limited to in-frame clones, with some not included. This table has about 55,000 clones, over 65% appearing once. Input material: peripheral blood. Receptors originate from a man aged 80 or over with COVID-19, enrolled during active disease.

V usage is TRBV28 and J usage is TRBJ2-1; 7 nucleotides align to TRBD1. Germline assignment: CDR1 MDHEN and CDR2 SYDVKM. V lost 8 bases, J lost 2 bases, and 3 bases stayed unmatched. The CDR3 runs to 13 residues. CDR3 region: CASATGTYNEQFF. As DNA, the CDR3 is TGTGCCAGCGCGACAGGGACCTACAATGAGCAGTTCTTC.

The gene calls are TRBV2 and TRBJ2-2; TRBD2 might be the D (6 bases). This CDR3 has 12 residues. V was shortened by 7 bases and J by 6 bases, with 9 bases between the two germline ends. Germline values: CDR1 SNHLY, CDR2 FYNNEI. DNA for the CDR3: TGTGCCAGCACCTTAGCGGCCGGGGAGCTGTTTTTT. Its protein product is CASTLAAGELFF.

The chain links TRBV3-1 (or the pseudogene TRBV3-2) to TRBJ2-1, with 7 bases fitting TRBD2. With V trimmed by 0 bases and J by 3 bases, 5 bases remained unmatched. The V gene's germline CDR1 is LGHDT and CDR2 YNNKEL (reference sequence). There are 16 residues in the CDR3. CDR3 coding DNA: TGTGCCAGCAGCCAAGAACTGGGCGGGGGCTACAATGAGCAGTTCTTC. Translation: CASSQELGGGYNEQFF.

The chain is built from TRBV7-2 and TRBJ2-1; D possibly corresponds to TRBD2 (6 bases). Trimming shortened V by 2 bases and J by 4 bases, and 15 bases separated the two germline ends. CDR3 length equals 16 residues. Per the germline V gene, CDR1 is SGHTA and CDR2 is FQGNSA. The CDR3 bases are TGTGCCAGCAGCTTACGCGGGACCCTCGATTACAATGAGCAGTTCTTC. It encodes CASSLRGTLDYNEQFF.

The rearrangement uses TRBV29-1 and TRBJ1-2; D possibly corresponds to TRBD1 (5 bases). The germline V and J ends were trimmed by 4 bases and 4 bases, with 10 bases remaining between them. This CDR3 is 12 amino acids long. Germline values: CDR1 SQVTM, CDR2 ANQGSEA. CDR3 region: CSVVWQGYGYTF. CDR3 DNA sequence: TGCAGCGTTGTTTGGCAGGGCTATGGCTACACCTTC.

The rearrangement joins TRBV9 to TRBJ1-2, with 9 bases matching TRBD1. V lost 4 bases to trimming and J lost 2 bases; unmatched junction nucleotides: 6. This CDR3 is 15 amino acids long. The germline gives CDR1 SGDLS, CDR2 YYNGEE. CDR3 in amino acids: CASSSPGTGNYGYTF. CDR3 nucleotides: TGTGCCAGCAGCTCCCCCGGGACAGGGAACTATGGCTACACCTTC. Drawing the rest from reference TRBV9 and TRBJ1-2, the complete variable domain is DSGVTQTPKHLITATGQRVTLRCSPRSGDLSVYWYQQSLDQGLQFLIQYYNGEERAKGNILERFSAQQFPDLHSELNLSSLELGDSALYFCASSSPGTGNYGYTFGSGTRLTVV.

This clone was seen more than once but under ten times. The rearrangement uses TRBV7-6 and TRBJ1-1; 7 bases are a match to TRBD1. CDR3 length: 15 residues. Germline V gene sequence: CDR1 SGHVS, CDR2 FNYEAQ. V was pared by 4 bases and J by 0 bases, with 5 bases of the junction left unmatched. In nucleotides, the CDR3 is TGTGCCAGCAGCTCGGACAGGCGCATGAACACTGAAGCTTTCTTT. Its protein product is CASSSDRRMNTEAFF.

The chain joins TRBV7-2 to TRBJ2-3, with D possibly being TRBD2 (6 bases). The CDR3 spans 16 residues. Germline V gene data show CDR1 as SGHTA and CDR2 as FQGNSA. V was clipped by 0 bases and J by 1 base, with 11 bases between them. CDR3 loop: CASSLAYSGGTDTQYF. CDR3 sequence (DNA): TGTGCCAGCAGCTTAGCGTATAGCGGTGGCACAGATACGCAGTATTTT.

This rearrangement joins TRBV29-1 to TRBJ1-1, with TRBD1 as a possible D gene (6 bases). This CDR3 region has 12 residues. From germline, CDR1 is SQVTM and CDR2 ANQGSEA. Trimming cost V 8 bases and J 3 bases, with 13 bases left between them. The CDR3 nucleotides are TGCAGCCCCCGAGGGGGGGACACTGAAGCTTTCTTT. This gives the protein CSPRGGDTEAFF.

V gene TRBV19 combines with J gene TRBJ1-3; the match to TRBD1 covers 7 bases. Germline V CDR1 and CDR2: LNHDA, SQIVND (reference sequence). CDR3 length: 15 residues. With 6 bases clipped from V and 0 bases from J, the junction kept 5 bases outside the gene matches. The CDR3 nucleotides read TGTGCCAGTAGAGACAGGGCCCTCTCTGGAAACACCATATATTTT. Its protein is CASRDRALSGNTIYF.

The rearrangement links TRBV12-3 or TRBV12-4 to TRBJ1-2, with D uncertain. Between the trimmed V and J ends, which lost 3 bases and 8 bases, there was a span of 13 bases. The CDR3 spans 13 residues. Here the CDR3 DNA reads TGTGCCAGCAGTTTTAGACGGGAGTGGGGCTACACCTTC. Its protein is CASSFRREWGYTF.

The rearrangement joins TRBV28 to TRBJ1-1; 10 bases align to TRBD1. The J segment lost 4 bases and the V segment lost 5 bases, leaving 4 bases of the junction unmatched. The CDR3 runs 14 residues. Germline CDR1 MDHEN, CDR2 SYDVKM. CDR3 DNA: TGTGCCAGCAGTCCCGGGACAGGGGCCACTGAAGCTTTCTTT. Encoded protein: CASSPGTGATEAFF.

Comments on this clone: Distinct nucleotide sequences in the sample also encode this CDR3. V usage is TRBV28 and J usage is TRBJ1-5; 8 nucleotides line up with TRBD1. CDR3 length: 13 amino acids. Germline loops: CDR1 MDHEN, CDR2 SYDVKM. V lost 6 bases, J lost 2 bases, and 0 bases stayed unmatched. The CDR3 DNA reads TGTGCCAGCAGGACAGGGGGCAATCAGCCCCAGCATTTT. The encoded protein is CASRTGGNQPQHF.